This passage covers 26 T cell receptor beta chains from one sample sequenced in a study of cytomegalovirus exposure and HLA in healthy donors. The PCR employed 60 Vbeta primers together with 13 Jbeta primers. TCRdb's copy holds only in-frame clones and misses some; the assay was immunoSEQ multiplex PCR. Of more than 85,000 clones listed, over 70% were seen once; the top ten hold 7.5% to 10%. The material sequenced was PBMCs. These receptors all stem from a woman aged 40 to 55 in good health and CMV-seropositive.

V usage is TRBV28 and J usage is TRBJ2-7, with 10 bases that match TRBD1. The trim removed 6 bases at V and 9 bases at J, leaving 8 bases unmatched. The CDR3 is 13 residues long. CDR1 is MDHEN and CDR2 is SYDVKM in the germline V gene. The CDR3, as DNA: TGTGCCAGCAGCCTGACAGGGGGCGCTGGGCAGTACTTC. It encodes CASSLTGGAGQYF.

The chain is built from TRBV28 and TRBJ2-3; TRBD2 is a possible D gene (6 bases). This CDR3 spans 11 amino acids. Germline assignment: CDR1 MDHEN and CDR2 SYDVKM. Trimming cost V 3 bases and J 8 bases, with 6 bases left between them. The CDR3: CASSFGGTQYF. CDR3 DNA sequence: TGTGCCAGCAGTTTCGGGGGTACGCAGTATTTT.

V usage is TRBV28 and J usage is TRBJ2-1, with 9 bases identical to TRBD2. The V segment lost 7 bases and the J segment 9 bases; nucleotides outside the gene matches: 10. The CDR3 extends over 14 amino acids. Germline values: CDR1 MDHEN, CDR2 SYDVKM. CDR3 sequence (DNA): TGTGCCAGCAAATTAGCGGGGGAAGCCGGTGAGCAGTTCTTC. This codes for CASKLAGEAGEQFF.

The chain combines TRBV18 with TRBJ1-1, with D possibly TRBD1 on 6 matching bases. This CDR3 spans 16 amino acids. Trimming shortened V by 6 bases and J by 0 bases, and 17 bases separated the two germline ends. From germline, CDR1 is KGHSH and CDR2 LQKENI. CDR3 residues: CASSVYSGGVNTEAFF. As DNA, the CDR3 is TGTGCCAGCTCCGTCTATTCGGGGGGCGTGAACACTGAAGCTTTCTTT.

The gene calls are TRBV4-3 and TRBJ1-6, with 7 bases aligning to TRBD1. CDR1 LGHNA and CDR2 YSLEER come from the germline V gene. This CDR3 is 15 amino acids long. J gave up 7 bases and V 4 bases, and 7 bases lay outside the gene matches. CDR3 loop: CASSRPGQLNSPLHF. The CDR3 DNA follows: TGCGCCAGCAGCCGTCCGGGACAGTTAAATTCACCCCTCCACTTT.

The chain recombines TRBV28 with TRBJ1-2; 8 nucleotides line up with TRBD1. With 1 base clipped from V and 5 bases from J, the junction kept 9 bases outside the gene matches. Germline V CDR1 and CDR2: MDHEN, SYDVKM. This CDR3 is 16 amino acids long. CDR3 bases: TGTGCCAGCAGTTTATATCAGGGGGCGCAGGGATATGGCTACACCTTC. This sequence encodes CASSLYQGAQGYGYTF.

J is TRBJ2-7 and V is TRBV18, with 7 positions matching TRBD1. Germline V gene sequence: CDR1 KGHSH, CDR2 LQKENI. V shed 3 bases, J shed 0 bases, and the junction held 14 bases outside the gene matches. This CDR3 is 18 amino acids long. The CDR3 DNA is TGTGCCAGCTCACCTAATGACCCGGGACAGCGAAACTCCTACGAGCAGTACTTC. Amino acid sequence: CASSPNDPGQRNSYEQYF.

As DNA, the CDR3 is TGTGCCACCAGCAGAGCTAGGACAGGGTACCAGTCCCAGCATTTT. Translated, it gives CATSRARTGYQSQHF. The chain carries TRBV15 and TRBJ1-5; TRBD1 matches at 8 bases. Germline V gene sequence: CDR1 LNHNV, CDR2 YYDKDF (reference sequence). After removal of 1 base from V and 11 bases from J, the junction contained 10 bases not matched to a gene. CDR3 length: 15 amino acids.

The chain recombines TRBV28 with TRBJ2-1; TRBD2 matches at 7 bases. This CDR3 has 13 residues. CDR1 is MDHEN and CDR2 is SYDVKM in the germline V gene. The CDR3 spells CSTLSGGYNEQFF. Written as DNA, the CDR3 is TGTTCTACACTGTCGGGGGGCTACAATGAGCAGTTCTTC.

This clone was found a few times. The chain joins TRBV2 to TRBJ1-5; the match to TRBD1 covers 9 bases. The CDR3 has 16 amino acids. The J segment lost 3 bases and the V segment lost 2 bases, leaving 5 bases of the junction unmatched. Germline V gene sequence: CDR1 SNHLY, CDR2 FYNNEI. CDR3 sequence reads: CASSEKGQGPNQPQHF. In DNA, the CDR3 is TGTGCCAGCAGTGAAAAAGGACAGGGGCCCAATCAGCCCCAGCATTTT.

This chain links TRBV11-3 with TRBJ2-3, with 11 positions matching TRBD2. Germline trimming cut 5 bases from V and 2 bases from J; bases unmatched to any gene: 6. Germline V gives CDR1 SGHNT, CDR2 YENEEA. CDR3 length equals 16 residues. DNA of the CDR3: TGTGCCAGCAGCCCTAAACTAGCGGGAGACACAGATACGCAGTATTTT. It yields the protein CASSPKLAGDTDTQYF.

V and J are TRBV5-6 and TRBJ1-5, with no clear D. Germline V gene lookup returns CDR1 SGHDT and CDR2 YYEEEE. This CDR3 has 14 residues. Trimming cost V 3 bases and J 0 bases, with 7 bases left between them. The DNA of the CDR3 is TGTGCCAGCAGCTACCAACATAGCAATCAGCCCCAGCATTTT. Translating it yields CASSYQHSNQPQHF. Combining the CDR3 with reference TRBV5-6 and TRBJ1-5 gives the whole variable domain DAGVTQSPTHLIKTRGQQVTLRCSPKSGHDTVSWYQQALGQGPQFIFQYYEEEERQRGNFPDRFSGHQFPNYSSELNVNALLLGDSALYLCASSYQHSNQPQHFGDGTRLSIL.

Only one count was recorded for this clone. The rearrangement links TRBV4-2 to TRBJ2-5; 14 nucleotides align to TRBD2. The CDR3 is made up of 17 amino acids. The germline gives CDR1 LGHNA, CDR2 YNFKEQ. The V segment lost 2 bases and the J segment 5 bases; nucleotides outside the gene matches: 7. CDR3 region: CASSQPTSGRATETQYF. The CDR3 nucleotides read TGTGCCAGCAGCCAACCGACTAGCGGGAGGGCGACGGAGACCCAGTACTTC.

This clone turned up a few times. The gene calls are TRBV28 and TRBJ2-6, with D maybe TRBD2 (5 bases). Germline-derived CDR1 and CDR2 are MDHEN and SYDVKM. The CDR3 length is 15 residues. The V gene lost 7 bases and the J gene lost 1 base, with 11 bases spanning the gap. The CDR3 here is CASTTGGSGANVLTF. The DNA of the CDR3 is TGTGCCAGCACCACTGGAGGTTCTGGGGCCAACGTCCTGACTTTC.

The chain couples TRBV28 to TRBJ2-7, with D perhaps TRBD2 (6 bases). Trimming took off 5 bases at V and 5 bases at J, with 13 bases between the two ends. Per germline, CDR1 MDHEN and CDR2 SYDVKM. The CDR3 contains 13 residues. CDR3 in amino acids: CASSGRPGNEQYF. CDR3 nucleotide sequence: TGTGCCAGCAGTGGGAGGCCAGGGAACGAGCAGTACTTC.

The V gene is TRBV2, the J gene TRBJ1-1; D call uncertain. This CDR3 has 16 residues. Deletions cut 0 bases from V and 4 bases from J, with 15 bases between. Germline V CDR1 and CDR2: SNHLY, FYNNEI. CDR3 in amino acids: CASSEATIKPGTEAFF. In nucleotides, the CDR3 is TGTGCCAGCAGTGAAGCGACTATTAAGCCCGGCACTGAAGCTTTCTTT.

This clone came up once. This chain uses TRBV2 with TRBJ1-1; 9 bases map to TRBD1. The V and J ends lost 6 bases and 5 bases, in that order; junction bases with no gene match: 7. This CDR3 comprises 14 residues. Germline CDR1 and CDR2: SNHLY and FYNNEI. The CDR3 protein is CASREDRGWTEAFF. The CDR3 bases are TGTGCCAGCAGGGAGGACAGGGGCTGGACTGAAGCTTTCTTT.

J is TRBJ2-2 and V is TRBV11-3; D might be TRBD1 (6 bases). Germline CDR1 reads SGHNT; CDR2 reads YENEEA. V shed 5 bases and J shed 3 bases, with 22 bases lying between them. CDR3 length: 18 residues. CDR3 region: CASSPKTGLGWDTGELFF. The DNA of the CDR3 is TGTGCCAGCAGCCCCAAGACAGGACTTGGATGGGACACCGGGGAGCTGTTTTTT.

The V call is TRBV5-6, the J call TRBJ1-1, with a possible D match to TRBD1 (6 bases). The germline CDR1 and CDR2 sequences are SGHDT and YYEEEE. The CDR3 runs 14 residues. V lost 3 bases, J lost 4 bases, and 13 bases lay in between. For the CDR3, the DNA is TGTGCCAGCAGCTCAAACGGGGGGGCCACTGAAGCTTTCTTT. Translating gives CASSSNGGATEAFF.

In the case of this clone: One end of the junction varies from germline; a read error may be responsible. J is TRBJ1-5 and V is TRBV7-6, with TRBD1 as a possible D gene (5 bases). Germline V gives CDR1 SGHVS, CDR2 FNYEAQ. The CDR3 totals 17 residues. The CDR3 region is CAGSSRPGPGGIQPQHF. CDR3 DNA: TGTGCCGGCAGCTCACGTCCGGGGCCCGGGGGTATACAGCCCCAGCATTTT.

This chain joins TRBV14 and TRBJ2-7; 7 nucleotides align to TRBD2. Trimming cost V 4 bases and J 5 bases; bases outside gene matches: 14. The CDR3 runs to 16 residues. Germline V lookup: CDR1 SGHDN, CDR2 FVKESK. The CDR3 spells CASSLLGRREYHEQYF. The DNA of the CDR3 is TGTGCCAGCAGCCTACTAGGCCGGCGGGAGTACCACGAGCAGTACTTC. The full variable domain, rest sourced from reference TRBV14 and TRBJ2-7, is EAGVTQFPSHSVIEKGQTVTLRCDPISGHDNLYWYRRVMGKEIKFLLHFVKESKQDESGMPNNRFLAERTGGTYSTLKVQPAELEDSGVYFCASSLLGRREYHEQYFGPGTRLTVT.

Written as DNA, the CDR3 is TGTGCCAGCAGTTCCCGGGACTTAGGACACTCTGAAGCTTTCTTT. Residues: CASSSRDLGHSEAFF. The rearrangement links TRBV28 to TRBJ1-1, with D possibly being TRBD1 (5 bases). Germline V lookup: CDR1 MDHEN, CDR2 SYDVKM. The V and J ends lost 4 bases and 6 bases respectively, with 18 bases between them. This CDR3 spans 15 amino acids. Looking up the rest from reference TRBV28 and TRBJ1-1 gives the full variable domain: DVKVTQSSRYLVKRTGEKVFLECVQDMDHENMFWYRQDPGLGLRLIYFSYDVKMKEKGDIPEGYSVSREKKERFSLILESASTNQTSMYLCASSSRDLGHSEAFFGQGTRLTVV.

The V and J genes are TRBV6-5 and TRBJ2-7, with 12 bases fitting TRBD1. The CDR3 spans 13 residues. Germline trimming cut 5 bases from V and 10 bases from J; bases unmatched to any gene: 6. Per the germline V gene, CDR1 is MNHEY and CDR2 is SVGAGI. This chain's CDR3 is CASSLGQGAYQYF. CDR3 in DNA: TGTGCCAGCAGTCTGGGACAGGGGGCCTATCAGTACTTC.

The chain combines TRBV28 with TRBJ2-7; a possible D gene is TRBD2 (6 bases). The CDR3 length is 14 residues. In germline, CDR1 is MDHEN, CDR2 SYDVKM. Trimming pared 2 bases from V and 3 bases from J, leaving 11 bases between. The CDR3: CASSLGGVNYEQYF. The DNA for the CDR3 is TGTGCCAGCAGTTTAGGCGGGGTTAACTACGAGCAGTACTTC.

The chain recombines TRBV7-9 with TRBJ1-2, with D possibly TRBD1 on 5 matching bases. The V end was cut by 3 bases, the J end by 5 bases, with 7 bases between. The CDR3 extends over 12 amino acids. Germline assignment: CDR1 SEHNR and CDR2 FQNEAQ (reference sequence). CDR3 coding DNA: TGTGCCAGCAGCTTGACAGTATATGGCTACACCTTC. Translation: CASSLTVYGYTF.

J is TRBJ2-1 and V is TRBV5-5; maybe TRBD2 (6 bases). V was pared by 0 bases and J by 1 base, with 17 bases between. The CDR3 covers 18 residues. Germline CDR1 SGHKS, CDR2 YYEKEE (reference sequence). Here the CDR3 reads CASSLGTKTVRSYNEQFF. The CDR3 DNA follows: TGTGCCAGCAGCTTGGGGACTAAAACGGTTCGGTCCTACAATGAGCAGTTCTTC.